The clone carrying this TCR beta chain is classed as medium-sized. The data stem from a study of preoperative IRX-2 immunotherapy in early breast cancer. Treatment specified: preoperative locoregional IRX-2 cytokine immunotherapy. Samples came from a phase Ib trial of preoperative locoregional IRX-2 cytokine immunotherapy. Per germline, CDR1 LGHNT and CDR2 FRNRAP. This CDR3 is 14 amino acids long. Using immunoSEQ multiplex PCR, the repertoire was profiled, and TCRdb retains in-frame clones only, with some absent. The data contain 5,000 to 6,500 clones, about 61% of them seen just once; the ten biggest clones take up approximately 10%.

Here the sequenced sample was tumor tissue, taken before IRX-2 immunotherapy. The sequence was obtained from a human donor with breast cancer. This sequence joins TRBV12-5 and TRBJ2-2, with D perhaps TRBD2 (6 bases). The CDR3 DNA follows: TGTGCCATCATAAAGGAGGGTTTCTCCGGGGAGCTGTTTTTT. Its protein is CAIIKEGFSGELFF.